This record covers a single T cell receptor beta chain. These data originate in a study of blood T cell repertoires in COVID-19. The wider study: Sites in the United States, Italy and Spain provided acute and convalescent COVID-19 samples. In each case, the material was cDNA or gDNA derived from T cells, B-cell-depleted T cells, or PBMCs.

CDR3 size: 14 residues. Per germline, CDR1 SNHLY and CDR2 FYNNEI. Trimming took off 4 bases at V and 5 bases at J, with 14 bases between the two ends. As originally analysed: Estimation of nucleated cell counts relied on the amplification of reference gene primers. Method: immunoSEQ multiplex PCR; TCRdb's copy keeps in-frame clones and lacks some. The V and J calls and clone size were taken over from that table, and D and trimming were inferred from the DNA. Counted here are 150,000 to 200,000 clones, roughly 73% occurring once; the ten biggest clones make up roughly 3.1%. The sequenced sample was peripheral blood. J is TRBJ1-1 and V is TRBV2; TRBD1 is a possible D gene (5 bases). This clonotype was sampled from a man aged 70 or older with acute or convalescent COVID-19. CDR3 loop: CASSGQSLVTEAFF. CDR3 DNA sequence: TGTGCCAGCAGTGGACAGTCCCTAGTTACTGAAGCTTTCTTT.